What follows are 29 T cell receptor beta chains derived from one specimen sequenced in a study of shared clonotypes between healthy human individuals. CD45RO negativity and positive selection for CCR7 defined naive CD8 cells, a population that excluded terminally differentiated effector memory CD45RA+ cells. Some clones are missing from TCRdb's copy, which holds only in-frame ones; the method was immunoSEQ multiplex PCR. This table holds about 590,000 clones, nearly 97% found once. The specimen was naive CD8+ T cells sorted from blood. Receptor source: a woman aged 25 to 39 in good health.

V is TRBV5-4 and J is TRBJ2-1; TRBD2 agrees at 14 bases. Germline V CDR1 and CDR2: SGHNT, YYREEE (reference sequence). The CDR3 spans 16 residues. The trim removed 4 bases at V and 4 bases at J, leaving 4 bases unmatched. The CDR3 reads CASSTGTSGSYNEQFF. The CDR3 DNA sequence: TGTGCCAGCAGCACCGGGACTAGCGGGAGTTACAATGAGCAGTTCTTC. Together with reference TRBV5-4 and TRBJ2-1, the CDR3 gives the full variable domain: ETGVTQSPTHLIKTRGQQVTLRCSSQSGHNTVSWYQQALGQGPQFIFQYYREEENGRGNFPPRFSGLQFPNYSSELNVNALELDDSALYLCASSTGTSGSYNEQFFGPGTRLTVL.

The V call is TRBV2, the J call TRBJ2-7; 7 bases align to TRBD2. Germline lookup yields CDR1 SNHLY and CDR2 FYNNEI. This CDR3 has 14 amino acids. Unmatched junction bases numbered 4, after V lost 3 bases and J lost 2 bases. This CDR3 is CASSEASGAYEQYF. The CDR3 DNA follows: TGTGCCAGCAGTGAGGCTAGCGGAGCCTACGAGCAGTACTTC.

This sequence joins TRBV28 and TRBJ2-5, with D possibly being TRBD2 (5 bases). The V end was cut by 7 bases, the J end by 7 bases, with 13 bases between. Germline lookup yields CDR1 MDHEN and CDR2 SYDVKM. The CDR3 runs to 12 residues. In DNA form, the CDR3 reads TGTGCCAGCATTGGGGATCGGGGGACCCAGTACTTC. It encodes CASIGDRGTQYF. The full variable domain, with the rest looked up from reference TRBV28 and TRBJ2-5, is DVKVTQSSRYLVKRTGEKVFLECVQDMDHENMFWYRQDPGLGLRLIYFSYDVKMKEKGDIPEGYSVSREKKERFSLILESASTNQTSMYLCASIGDRGTQYFGPGTRLLVL.

Regarding this clone: Within the sample, other DNA sequences also encode this same CDR3. V usage is TRBV9 and J usage is TRBJ2-1; 8 nucleotides line up with TRBD2. CDR3 length equals 15 residues. Looked up from germline, CDR1 is SGDLS and CDR2 is YYNGEE. V shed 0 bases, J shed 1 base, and the junction held 0 bases outside the gene matches. Here the CDR3 reads CASSVAGGSYNEQFF. The CDR3 DNA follows: TGTGCCAGCAGCGTAGCGGGAGGGTCCTACAATGAGCAGTTCTTC.

Here the CDR3 reads CASSLETADHSNQPQHF. The DNA for the CDR3 is TGTGCCAGCAGCTTGGAGACAGCGGACCATAGCAATCAGCCCCAGCATTTT. The rearrangement links TRBV5-5 to TRBJ1-5; tentatively, D is TRBD1 (5 bases). The CDR3 totals 17 residues. Germline values: CDR1 SGHKS, CDR2 YYEKEE (reference sequence). V lost 0 bases, J lost 0 bases, and 13 bases lay in between.

This clone was counted a few times. The V gene is TRBV27, the J gene TRBJ1-2; TRBD1 might be the D (5 bases). V lost 5 bases to trimming and J lost 7 bases, with 20 bases between them. The germline V gene encodes CDR1 MNHEY and CDR2 SMNVEV (reference sequence). The CDR3 consists of 15 residues. As DNA, the CDR3 is TGTGCCAGCAGTCCAGGGACGGGACCCTATGGTGGCTACACCTTC. Translating gives CASSPGTGPYGGYTF.

V gene TRBV6-5 combines with J gene TRBJ2-5, with 9 bases that match TRBD1. Germline V gives CDR1 MNHEY, CDR2 SVGAGI. Trimming cost V 3 bases and J 1 base; bases outside gene matches: 6. CDR3 length equals 16 residues. The CDR3 coding sequence is TGTGCCAGCAGTTATAATCCGGGACAGGGCCAAGAGACCCAGTACTTC. Protein product: CASSYNPGQGQETQYF.

The chain combines TRBV9 with TRBJ1-1; D is ambiguous. Per the germline V gene, CDR1 is SGDLS and CDR2 is YYNGEE. The CDR3 is 12 amino acids. V lost 3 bases to trimming and J lost 1 base, with 4 bases between them. The CDR3 nucleotides are TGTGCCAGCAGCGCCGGGAACACTGAAGCTTTCTTT. Its protein product is CASSAGNTEAFF.

CDR3 region: CASSSRLAGPYEQYF. The DNA of the CDR3 is TGTGCCAGCAGCTCTAGACTAGCGGGACCCTACGAGCAGTACTTC. The chain uses TRBV13 and TRBJ2-7, with 11 bases lining up with TRBD2. The V gene's germline CDR1 is PRHDT and CDR2 FYEKMQ (reference sequence). The CDR3 is 15 amino acids. Germline trimming cut 4 bases from V and 2 bases from J; bases unmatched to any gene: 4.

J is TRBJ2-7 and V is TRBV5-4, with 15 bases lining up with TRBD2. V was clipped by 2 bases and J by 7 bases; unmatched bases: 4. The germline gives CDR1 SGHNT, CDR2 YYREEE (reference sequence). This CDR3 comprises 15 residues. CDR3 sequence reads: CASSFWTSGREEQYF. Written as DNA, the CDR3 is TGTGCCAGCAGCTTCTGGACTAGCGGGAGGGAGGAGCAGTACTTC.

The genes are TRBV5-6 and TRBJ2-7; 8 bases are shared with TRBD2. Germline V gives CDR1 SGHDT, CDR2 YYEEEE. CDR3 size: 15 residues. With V trimmed by 2 bases and J by 6 bases, 10 bases remained unmatched. The CDR3 reads CASSFISGRFGEQYF. Here the CDR3 DNA reads TGTGCCAGCAGCTTCATCAGCGGGAGATTTGGCGAGCAGTACTTC.

The CDR3 coding sequence is TGTGCCAGCAGCCAAGGCGGTTTCTCCTACGAGCAGTACTTC. This gives the protein CASSQGGFSYEQYF. The rearrangement links TRBV4-2 to TRBJ2-7; D is uncertain. Germline V gene lookup returns CDR1 LGHNA and CDR2 YNFKEQ. V lost 1 base, J lost 0 bases, and 7 bases lay in between. The CDR3 is 14 residues long.

J is TRBJ2-2 and V is TRBV6-5; D unclear. The V end lost 0 bases, the J end lost 6 bases, and 11 bases lay between the germline ends. Per the germline V gene, CDR1 is MNHEY and CDR2 is SVGAGI. CDR3 length equals 15 residues. CDR3 sequence: CASSYSIQSAGELFF. In nucleotides, the CDR3 is TGTGCCAGCAGTTACTCGATTCAGAGCGCCGGGGAGCTGTTTTTT.

J is TRBJ2-2 and V is TRBV11-2, with 8 bases lining up with TRBD2. Trimming cost V 1 base and J 2 bases; bases outside gene matches: 3. The CDR3 loop spans 16 amino acids. Germline-derived CDR1 and CDR2 are SGHAT and FQNNGV. CDR3 DNA sequence: TGTGCCAGCAGCTTAGGAAGCGGGGGTAACACCGGGGAGCTGTTTTTT. This codes for CASSLGSGGNTGELFF.

The chain employs TRBV5-8 and TRBJ2-7; D is possibly TRBD2 (6 bases). The germline CDR1 and CDR2 sequences are SGHTS and YDEGEE. CDR3 length: 16 amino acids. V was cut by 3 bases and J by 3 bases, with 19 bases left in between. The CDR3 nucleotides are TGTGCCAGCAGCTACGAATTGGCGGGACTCAACTACGAGCAGTACTTC. This sequence encodes CASSYELAGLNYEQYF.

The V gene is TRBV7-9, the J gene TRBJ2-7; 7 bases agree with TRBD1. V lost 3 bases, J lost 7 bases, and 3 bases stayed unmatched. Looked up from germline, CDR1 is SEHNR and CDR2 is FQNEAQ (reference sequence). This CDR3 spans 12 amino acids. CDR3 DNA: TGTGCCAGCAGCTTTGACAGGGAAGAGCAGTACTTC. Translated, it gives CASSFDREEQYF.

This chain uses TRBV11-3 with TRBJ1-2; D is unclear. Trimming took 6 bases from V and 8 from J, leaving 22 bases between them. Germline assignment: CDR1 SGHNT and CDR2 YENEEA. The CDR3 has 15 residues. CDR3 residues: CASSLSPGLTIGYTF. The CDR3 DNA sequence: TGTGCCAGCAGTTTATCCCCGGGGTTGACTATAGGCTACACCTTC.

In nucleotides, the CDR3 is TGTGCCAGCAGTTTATCTGACAGGGAGCGTCAAGATACGCAGTATTTT. Amino acids: CASSLSDRERQDTQYF. The J gene is TRBJ2-3, the V gene TRBV27, with 7 bases lining up with TRBD1. The ends lost 0 bases at V and 5 bases at J; junction bases unmatched: 8. CDR1 and CDR2 (germline): MNHEY, SMNVEV (reference sequence). There are 16 residues in the CDR3.

J is TRBJ1-1 and V is TRBV25-1; TRBD1 matches at 9 bases. Losses at the gene ends were 6 bases for V and 4 bases for J; bases not matched to a gene: 6. The CDR3 is 14 residues long. Germline V gives CDR1 MGHDK, CDR2 SYGVNS. Written as DNA, the CDR3 is TGTGCCAGCAGAATGGGACAGGGTGGCACTGAAGCTTTCTTT. It codes for CASRMGQGGTEAFF.

The chain carries TRBV29-1 and TRBJ2-3, with a tentative D call TRBD1 (7 bases). The germline V and J ends were trimmed by 7 bases and 3 bases, with 20 bases remaining between them. The CDR3 totals 15 residues. Germline V gene sequence: CDR1 SQVTM, CDR2 ANQGSEA. The CDR3 DNA reads as TGCAGCGCCGGGGGCTGGGCGGACAGGACAGATACGCAGTATTTT. Translating gives CSAGGWADRTDTQYF.

The chain carries TRBV5-6 and TRBJ1-3; the D is unclear. CDR1 SGHDT and CDR2 YYEEEE come from the germline V gene. This CDR3 is built from 16 residues. Trimming shortened V by 0 bases and J by 2 bases, and 12 bases separated the two germline ends. DNA for the CDR3: TGTGCCAGCAGCTTGGAGGCCGTCCAGCCTGGAAACACCATATATTTT. Its protein product is CASSLEAVQPGNTIYF.

V usage is TRBV27 and J usage is TRBJ1-1; 8 bases are shared with TRBD1. The germline CDR1 and CDR2 sequences are MNHEY and SMNVEV (reference sequence). With V trimmed by 10 bases and J by 5 bases, 3 bases remained unmatched. This CDR3 comprises 11 residues. The CDR3 sequence is CATTGGTEAFF. The CDR3 DNA sequence: TGTGCCACTACAGGGGGGACTGAAGCTTTCTTT.

CDR3 nucleotide sequence: TGTGCCAGCAGTCTCACCTCGGGACGGCAGAACACTGAAGCTTTCTTT. It yields the protein CASSLTSGRQNTEAFF. This chain uses TRBV2 with TRBJ1-1; the D gene is possibly TRBD1 (5 bases). The germline CDR1 and CDR2 sequences are SNHLY and FYNNEI. The CDR3 sequence is 16 residues long. Trimming took 5 bases from V and 1 from J, leaving 17 bases between them.

V usage is TRBV29-1 and J usage is TRBJ2-1, with TRBD2 identical over 7 bases. After removal of 3 bases from V and 3 bases from J, the junction contained 8 bases not matched to a gene. This CDR3 contains 15 residues. Looked up from germline, CDR1 is SQVTM and CDR2 is ANQGSEA. CDR3 bases: TGCAGCGTTGACCCGGGGGAGGGGCACTACAATGAGCAGTTCTTC. This codes for CSVDPGEGHYNEQFF.

The chain has TRBV19 and TRBJ1-3; the D gene is possibly TRBD1 (6 bases). The CDR3 is 14 residues long. The germline V gene encodes CDR1 LNHDA and CDR2 SQIVND (reference sequence). V was pared by 5 bases and J by 2 bases, with 10 bases between. The CDR3 nucleotides are TGTGCCAGTAGTTTTGGGGGCCCTGGAAACACCATATATTTT. This gives the protein CASSFGGPGNTIYF.

This clone was counted a few times. The V and J genes are TRBV4-1 and TRBJ2-4, with D possibly matching TRBD2 (6 bases). CDR1 is MGHRA and CDR2 is YSYEKL in the germline V gene. Trimming removed 0 bases from V and 8 bases from J, with 11 bases in between. The CDR3 sequence is 14 residues long. This chain's CDR3 is CASSQEGGEDIQYF. CDR3 DNA: TGCGCCAGCAGCCAAGAAGGAGGGGAGGACATTCAGTACTTC.

V gene TRBV4-2 combines with J gene TRBJ2-3, with a tentative D call TRBD1 (6 bases). Germline-derived CDR1 and CDR2 are LGHNA and YNFKEQ. CDR3 length: 16 amino acids. V was cut by 3 bases and J by 0 bases, with 13 bases left in between. CDR3 residues: CASSQRTGYSTDTQYF. The CDR3 nucleotides read TGTGCCAGCAGCCAGAGAACAGGGTACAGCACAGATACGCAGTATTTT.

The chain is built from TRBV6-1 and TRBJ2-1; 7 bases are shared with TRBD2. The CDR3 consists of 14 residues. The ends lost 8 bases at V and 0 bases at J; junction bases unmatched: 4. Germline V gene sequence: CDR1 MNHNS, CDR2 SASEGT. The CDR3 region is CASRGEISYNEQFF. The CDR3 DNA is TGTGCCAGCCGGGGGGAGATCTCCTACAATGAGCAGTTCTTC.

The chain is built from TRBV28 and TRBJ2-5; possibly TRBD1 or TRBD2 for D (6 bases each). CDR1 and CDR2 (germline): MDHEN, SYDVKM. Trimming cost V 3 bases and J 4 bases, with 12 bases left between them. The CDR3 length is 14 residues. The CDR3 sequence is CASSLEGVGETQYF. The CDR3 DNA follows: TGTGCCAGCAGTTTGGAGGGGGTTGGAGAGACCCAGTACTTC.